This T cell receptor (beta chain) was sequenced during a study of Ad26.COV2.S vaccination and SARS-CoV-2 variants. About the research overall: Once or twice, 56 days apart, Ad26.COV2.S was delivered intramuscularly. Study-level points and caveats: Researchers cautioned that TCR breadth and depth analyses may have underestimated total T cell responses.

Treatment defined: approximately 18 received Ad26.COV2.S at low or high dose, single or two shots; roughly five received placebo; per-sample allocation not given. On day 63 after the first injection, vaccine and placebo recipients gave samples. An 18-55-year-old adult in Boston served as donor. Expression of Wuhan-strain SARS-CoV-2 spike came from the Ad26 vector that formed the vaccine. With respect to this clone: Its antigen remains unidentified.

The data were produced by immunoSEQ multiplex PCR, yet TCRdb's version contains in-frame clones alone and is incomplete. Among some 330,000 clones listed, 75% to 90% were seen once. The source of this sequence is a person between 18 and 65 years old who received the Ad26.COV2.S COVID-19 vaccine or a placebo. This specimen consisted of peripheral blood, obtained in a trial of Ad26.COV2.S vaccine versus placebo.

The CDR3 region has the DNA TGTGCCAGCAGCGTAGAGCCAGGGGGCCGTAATGAGCAGTTCTTC. It specifies CASSVEPGGRNEQFF. This chain connects TRBV9 to TRBJ2-1; 8 bases are shared with TRBD1. CDR1 SGDLS and CDR2 YYNGEE come from the germline V gene. V shed 0 bases, J shed 7 bases, and the junction held 6 bases outside the gene matches. The CDR3 is 15 amino acids. The full variable domain, completed using reference TRBV9 and TRBJ2-1, is DSGVTQTPKHLITATGQRVTLRCSPRSGDLSVYWYQQSLDQGLQFLIQYYNGEERAKGNILERFSAQQFPDLHSELNLSSLELGDSALYFCASSVEPGGRNEQFFGPGTRLTVL.